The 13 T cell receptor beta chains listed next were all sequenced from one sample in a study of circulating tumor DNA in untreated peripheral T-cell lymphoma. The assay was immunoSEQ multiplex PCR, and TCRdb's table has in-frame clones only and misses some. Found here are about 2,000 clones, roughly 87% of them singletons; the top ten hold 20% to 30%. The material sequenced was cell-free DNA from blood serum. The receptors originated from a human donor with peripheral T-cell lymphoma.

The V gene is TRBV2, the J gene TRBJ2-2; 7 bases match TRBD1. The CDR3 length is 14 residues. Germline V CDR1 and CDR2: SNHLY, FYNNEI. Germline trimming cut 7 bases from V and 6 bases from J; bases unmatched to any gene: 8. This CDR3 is CASTTDRVAGELFF. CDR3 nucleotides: TGTGCCAGCACTACAGACAGGGTCGCCGGGGAGCTGTTTTTT.

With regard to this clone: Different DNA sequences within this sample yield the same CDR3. The CDR3 spells CASSDRDTGELFF. Written as DNA, the CDR3 is TGTGCCAGCAGTGACCGGGACACCGGGGAGCTGTTTTTT. The chain is built from TRBV6-4 and TRBJ2-2; unclear D gene. The CDR3 consists of 13 residues. The V end was cut by 2 bases, the J end by 3 bases, with 4 bases between. Germline assignment: CDR1 MRHNA and CDR2 SNTAGT.

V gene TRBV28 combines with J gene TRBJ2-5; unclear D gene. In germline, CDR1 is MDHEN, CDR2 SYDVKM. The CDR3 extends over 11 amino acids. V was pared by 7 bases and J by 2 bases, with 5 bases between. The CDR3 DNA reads TGTGCCAGCACCCAACAAGAGACCCAGTACTTC. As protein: CASTQQETQYF.

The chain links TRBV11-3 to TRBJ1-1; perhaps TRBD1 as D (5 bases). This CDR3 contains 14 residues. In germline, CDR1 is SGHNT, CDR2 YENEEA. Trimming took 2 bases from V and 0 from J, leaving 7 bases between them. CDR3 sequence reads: CASSLQGLNTEAFF. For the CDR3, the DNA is TGTGCCAGCAGCTTACAGGGTTTGAACACTGAAGCTTTCTTT. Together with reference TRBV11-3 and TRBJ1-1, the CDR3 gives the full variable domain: EAGVVQSPRYKIIEKKQPVAFWCNPISGHNTLYWYLQNLGQGPELLIRYENEEAVDDSQLPKDRFSAERLKGVDSTLKIQPAELGDSAVYLCASSLQGLNTEAFFGQGTRLTVV.

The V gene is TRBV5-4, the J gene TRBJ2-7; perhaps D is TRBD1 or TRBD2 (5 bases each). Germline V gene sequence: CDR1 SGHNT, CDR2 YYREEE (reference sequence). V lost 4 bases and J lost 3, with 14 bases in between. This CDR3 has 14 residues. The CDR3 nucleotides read TGTGCCAGCAGCCGCGCCGGGACGGACTACGAGCAGTACTTC. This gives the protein CASSRAGTDYEQYF.

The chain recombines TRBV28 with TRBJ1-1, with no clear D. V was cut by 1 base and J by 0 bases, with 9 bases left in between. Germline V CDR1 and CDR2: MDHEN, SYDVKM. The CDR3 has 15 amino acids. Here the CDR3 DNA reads TGTGCCAGCAGTTTATCAAGTCCAATGAACACTGAAGCTTTCTTT. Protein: CASSLSSPMNTEAFF.

The CDR3 nucleotides are TGCGCCAGCAGCCAAGAGCGGGAGGGATGGTCCTACAATGAGCAGTTCTTC. Protein product: CASSQEREGWSYNEQFF. V is TRBV4-1 and J is TRBJ2-1, with TRBD2 matching over 9 bases. V dropped 0 bases and J dropped 1; count of bases not matched to a gene: 4. The germline gives CDR1 MGHRA, CDR2 YSYEKL. The CDR3 runs 17 residues.

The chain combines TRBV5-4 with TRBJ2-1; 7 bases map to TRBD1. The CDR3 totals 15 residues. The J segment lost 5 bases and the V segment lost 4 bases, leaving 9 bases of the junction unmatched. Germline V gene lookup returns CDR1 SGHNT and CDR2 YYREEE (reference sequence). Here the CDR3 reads CASSLDRAPHNEQFF. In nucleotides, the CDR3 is TGTGCCAGCAGCCTCGACAGGGCCCCACACAATGAGCAGTTCTTC.

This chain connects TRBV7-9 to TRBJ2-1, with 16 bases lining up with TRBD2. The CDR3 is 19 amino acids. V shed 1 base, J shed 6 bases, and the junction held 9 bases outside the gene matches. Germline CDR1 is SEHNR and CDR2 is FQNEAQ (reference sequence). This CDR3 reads CASSLVGGTSGGASNEQFF. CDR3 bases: TGTGCCAGCAGCTTAGTCGGAGGGACTAGCGGGGGGGCTAGCAATGAGCAGTTCTTC.

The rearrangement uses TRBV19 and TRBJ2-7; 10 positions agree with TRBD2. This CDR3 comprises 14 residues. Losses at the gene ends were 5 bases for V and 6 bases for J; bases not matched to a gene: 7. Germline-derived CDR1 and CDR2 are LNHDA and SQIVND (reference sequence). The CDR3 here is CASSPQREGFEQYF. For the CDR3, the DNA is TGTGCCAGTAGTCCCCAGCGGGAGGGTTTCGAGCAGTACTTC.

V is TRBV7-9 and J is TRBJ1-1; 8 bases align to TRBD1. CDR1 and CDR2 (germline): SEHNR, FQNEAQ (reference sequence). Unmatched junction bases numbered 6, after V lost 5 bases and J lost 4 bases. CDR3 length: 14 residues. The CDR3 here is CASSVRGRGTEAFF. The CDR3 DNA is TGTGCCAGCAGCGTCAGGGGGCGAGGCACTGAAGCTTTCTTT.

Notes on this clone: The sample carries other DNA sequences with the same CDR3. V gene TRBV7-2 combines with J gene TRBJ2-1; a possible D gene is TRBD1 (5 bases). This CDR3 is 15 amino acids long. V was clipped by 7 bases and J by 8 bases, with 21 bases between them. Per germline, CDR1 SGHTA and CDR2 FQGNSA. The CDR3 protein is CASMGGQGVFDEQFF. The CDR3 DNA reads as TGTGCCAGCATGGGTGGCCAGGGCGTCTTCGATGAGCAGTTCTTC.

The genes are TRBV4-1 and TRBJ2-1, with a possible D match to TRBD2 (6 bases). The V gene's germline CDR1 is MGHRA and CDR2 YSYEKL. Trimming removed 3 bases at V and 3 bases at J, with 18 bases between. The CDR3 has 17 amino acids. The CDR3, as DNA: TGCGCCAGCAGCCATCCAATCGGAGGGGTGAACTACAATGAGCAGTTCTTC. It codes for CASSHPIGGVNYNEQFF.